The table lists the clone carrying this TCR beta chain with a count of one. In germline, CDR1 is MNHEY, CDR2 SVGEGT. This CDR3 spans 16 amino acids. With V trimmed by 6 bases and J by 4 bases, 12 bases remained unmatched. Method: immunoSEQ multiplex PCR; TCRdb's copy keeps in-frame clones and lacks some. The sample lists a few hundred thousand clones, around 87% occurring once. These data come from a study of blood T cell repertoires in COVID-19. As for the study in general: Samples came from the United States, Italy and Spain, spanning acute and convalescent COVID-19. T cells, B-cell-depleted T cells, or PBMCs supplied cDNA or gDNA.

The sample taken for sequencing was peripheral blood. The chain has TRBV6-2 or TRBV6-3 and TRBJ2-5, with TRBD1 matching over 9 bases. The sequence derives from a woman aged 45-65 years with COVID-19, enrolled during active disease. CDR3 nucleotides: TGTGCCAGCAGCCGACTACAGGGGGCGCGTTTAGAGACCCAGTACTTC. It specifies CASSRLQGARLETQYF.